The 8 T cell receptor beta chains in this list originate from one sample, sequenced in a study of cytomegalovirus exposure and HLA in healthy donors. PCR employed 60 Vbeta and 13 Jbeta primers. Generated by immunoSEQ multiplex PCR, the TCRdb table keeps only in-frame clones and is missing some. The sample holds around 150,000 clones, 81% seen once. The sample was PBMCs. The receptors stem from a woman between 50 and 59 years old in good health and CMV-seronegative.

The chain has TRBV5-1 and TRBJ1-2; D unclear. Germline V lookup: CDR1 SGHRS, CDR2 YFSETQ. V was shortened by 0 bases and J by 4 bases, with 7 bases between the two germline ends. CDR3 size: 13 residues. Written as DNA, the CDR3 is TGCGCCAGCAGCTTGGAGCAGGCCTATGGCTACACCTTC. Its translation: CASSLEQAYGYTF.

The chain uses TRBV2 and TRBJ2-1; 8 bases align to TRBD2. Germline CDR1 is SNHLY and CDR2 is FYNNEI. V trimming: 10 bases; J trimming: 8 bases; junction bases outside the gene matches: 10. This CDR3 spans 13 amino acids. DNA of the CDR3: TGTGCCATTCCCGGGACTAGTGTCGATGAGCAGTTCTTC. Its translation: CAIPGTSVDEQFF.

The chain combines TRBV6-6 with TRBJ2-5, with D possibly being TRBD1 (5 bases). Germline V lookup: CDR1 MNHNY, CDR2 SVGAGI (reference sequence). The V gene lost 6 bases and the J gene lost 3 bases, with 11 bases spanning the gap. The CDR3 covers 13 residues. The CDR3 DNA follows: TGTGCCAGCAGCCGATCAGGGAAAGAGACCCAGTACTTC. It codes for CASSRSGKETQYF.

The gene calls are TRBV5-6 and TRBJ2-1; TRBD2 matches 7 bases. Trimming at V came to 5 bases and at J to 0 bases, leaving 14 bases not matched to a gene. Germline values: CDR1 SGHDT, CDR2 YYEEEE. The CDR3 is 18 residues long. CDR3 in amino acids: CASRKWGGTGSSYNEQFF. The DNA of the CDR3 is TGTGCCAGCAGGAAGTGGGGAGGGACTGGGAGCTCCTACAATGAGCAGTTCTTC.

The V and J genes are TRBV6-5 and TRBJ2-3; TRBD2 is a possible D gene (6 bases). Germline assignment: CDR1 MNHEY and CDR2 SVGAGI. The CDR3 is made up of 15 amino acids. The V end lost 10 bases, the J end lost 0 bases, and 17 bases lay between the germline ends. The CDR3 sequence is CATQRTITSTDTQYF. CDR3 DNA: TGTGCCACCCAAAGGACTATTACTAGCACAGATACGCAGTATTTT.

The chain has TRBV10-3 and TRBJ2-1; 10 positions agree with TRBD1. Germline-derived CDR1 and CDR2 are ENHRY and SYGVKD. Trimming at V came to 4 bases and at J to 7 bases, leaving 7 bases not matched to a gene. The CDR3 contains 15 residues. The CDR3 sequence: CAISARDRGENEQFF. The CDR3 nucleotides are TGTGCCATCAGTGCCCGGGACAGGGGTGAAAATGAGCAGTTCTTC.

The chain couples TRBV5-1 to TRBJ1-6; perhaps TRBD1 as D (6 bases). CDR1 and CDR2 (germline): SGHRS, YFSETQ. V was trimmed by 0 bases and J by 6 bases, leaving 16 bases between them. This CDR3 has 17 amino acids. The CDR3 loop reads CASSLASGGGSNSPLHF. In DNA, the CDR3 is TGCGCCAGCAGCTTGGCCTCTGGGGGCGGTAGTAATTCACCCCTCCACTTT. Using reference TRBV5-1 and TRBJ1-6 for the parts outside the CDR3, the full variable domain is KAGVTQTPRYLIKTRGQQVTLSCSPISGHRSVSWYQQTPGQGLQFLFEYFSETQRNKGNFPGRFSGRQFSNSRSEMNVSTLELGDSALYLCASSLASGGGSNSPLHFGNGTRLTVT.

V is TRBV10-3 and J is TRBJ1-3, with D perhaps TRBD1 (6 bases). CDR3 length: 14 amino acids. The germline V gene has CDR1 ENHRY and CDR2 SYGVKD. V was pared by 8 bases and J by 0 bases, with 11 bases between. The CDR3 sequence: CAIRKDSSGNTIYF. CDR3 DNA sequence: TGTGCCATCCGCAAGGACAGCTCTGGAAACACCATATATTTT.